Shown below are 4 T cell receptor beta chains from a single sample sequenced in a study of blood T cell repertoires in COVID-19. The method was immunoSEQ multiplex PCR; TCRdb's version includes in-frame clones alone and lacks a portion of them. This table holds roughly 97,000 clones, about nine tenths found once. Source material: peripheral blood. The source is a man between 60 and 70 years old with acute or convalescent COVID-19.

The genes are TRBV7-9 and TRBJ2-1; possibly TRBD1 for D (5 bases). CDR3 size: 13 residues. The V gene's germline CDR1 is SEHNR and CDR2 FQNEAQ (reference sequence). V shed 3 bases and J shed 6 bases, with 9 bases lying between them. The CDR3 loop is CASSFQGRNEQFF. As DNA, the CDR3 is TGTGCCAGCAGCTTCCAGGGTCGCAATGAGCAGTTCTTC.

This clone was seen only once. V usage is TRBV19 and J usage is TRBJ2-7; maybe TRBD1 (6 bases). Looked up from germline, CDR1 is LNHDA and CDR2 is SQIVND (reference sequence). V was shortened by 6 bases and J by 3 bases, with 15 bases between the two germline ends. The CDR3 loop spans 14 amino acids. CDR3 coding DNA: TGTGCCAGTAGGCCGGGACATAATAACTACGAGCAGTACTTC. Translation: CASRPGHNNYEQYF.

V usage is TRBV9 and J usage is TRBJ1-2; D is perhaps TRBD1 (5 bases). CDR3 length equals 15 residues. CDR1 is SGDLS, CDR2 YYNGEE, per germline. V lost 2 bases and J 2 bases, leaving 13 bases between the germline ends. The CDR3 spells CASSVRGDSNYGYTF. DNA for the CDR3: TGTGCCAGCAGCGTCAGAGGCGACAGCAACTATGGCTACACCTTC.

This clone was seen a single time. The chain links TRBV28 to TRBJ1-6; D is possibly TRBD1 (5 bases). V was shortened by 3 bases and J by 7 bases, with 13 bases between the two germline ends. The CDR3 loop spans 15 amino acids. Germline CDR1 and CDR2: MDHEN and SYDVKM. CDR3 sequence: CASSLRARGNSPLHF. For the CDR3, the DNA is TGTGCCAGCAGTTTGCGGGCGCGGGGCAATTCACCCCTCCACTTT.